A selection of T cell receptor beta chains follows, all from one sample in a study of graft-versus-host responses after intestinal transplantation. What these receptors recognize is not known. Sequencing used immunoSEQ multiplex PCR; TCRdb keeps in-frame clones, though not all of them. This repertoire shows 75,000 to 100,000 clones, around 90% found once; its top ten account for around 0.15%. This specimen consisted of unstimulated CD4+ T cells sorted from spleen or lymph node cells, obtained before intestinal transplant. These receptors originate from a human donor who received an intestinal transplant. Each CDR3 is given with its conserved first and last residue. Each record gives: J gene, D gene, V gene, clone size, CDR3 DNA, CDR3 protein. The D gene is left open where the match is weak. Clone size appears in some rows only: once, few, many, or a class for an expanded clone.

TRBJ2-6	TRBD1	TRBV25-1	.	TGTGCCAGCAGTCGGGACAGCCAACACTCTGGGGCCAACGTCCTGACTTTC	CASSRDSQHSGANVLTF
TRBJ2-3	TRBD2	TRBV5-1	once	TGCGCCAGCAGTATAACTAGCGGCGCAGATACGCAGTATTTT	CASSITSGADTQYF
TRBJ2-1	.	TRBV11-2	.	TGTGCCAGCAGCTTAGACCAGTACAATGAGCAGTTCTTC	CASSLDQYNEQFF
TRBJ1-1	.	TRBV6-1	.	TGTGCCAGCAGGGCGGGACTCCGGAACACTGAAGCTTTCTTT	CASRAGLRNTEAFF
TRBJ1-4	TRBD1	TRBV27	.	TGTGCCAGCAGCAACAGGGGGCTGTATGAAAAACTGTTTTTT	CASSNRGLYEKLFF
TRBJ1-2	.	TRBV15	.	TGTGCCACCAGCAGAGATCTTCGGGGGGCGGAGGGCTACACCTTC	CATSRDLRGAEGYTF
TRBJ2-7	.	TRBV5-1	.	TGCGCCAGCAGCTTGGTGGCCCCCTACGAGCAGTACTTC	CASSLVAPYEQYF
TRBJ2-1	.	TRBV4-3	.	TGCGCCAGCAGCCAAGGTGCGGGCTTCTCCTACAATGAGCAGTTCTTC	CASSQGAGFSYNEQFF
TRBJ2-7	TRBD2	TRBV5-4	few	TGTGCCAGCAGCCGGGGAGGGATCCTCGACGAGGGCGAGCAGTACTTC	CASSRGGILDEGEQYF
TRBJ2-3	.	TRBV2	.	TGTGCCAGCACTAGAGCCACAGATACGCAGTATTTT	CASTRATDTQYF
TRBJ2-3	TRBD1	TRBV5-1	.	TGCGCCAGCAGCTTGGGGACAGGACTGGGAGATACGCAGTATTTT	CASSLGTGLGDTQYF
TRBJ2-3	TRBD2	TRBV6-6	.	TGTGCCAGCCGGATCATTATAGCGGGGTCCACAGATACGCAGTATTTT	CASRIIIAGSTDTQYF
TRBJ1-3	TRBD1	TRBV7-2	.	TGTGCCAGCAGCCCACAGGGGTCTGGAAACACCATATATTTT	CASSPQGSGNTIYF
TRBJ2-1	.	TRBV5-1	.	TGCGCCAGCAGCTTGTGCGAGGAATGTGAGCAGTTCTTC	CASSLCEECEQFF
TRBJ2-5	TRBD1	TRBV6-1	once	TGTGCCAGCAGTGAGAGGACAGGAACCCATCAAGAGACCCAGTACTTC	CASSERTGTHQETQYF
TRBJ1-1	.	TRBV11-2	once	TGTGCCAGCAGCTTAGGCAGAGGGTTGGAAGCTTTCTTT	CASSLGRGLEAFF
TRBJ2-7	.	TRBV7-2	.	TGTGCCAGCAGCTTAGCGACAGGCTACGAGCAGTACTTC	CASSLATGYEQYF
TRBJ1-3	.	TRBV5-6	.	TGTGCCAGCAGCTCCACAGGAAACACCATATATTTT	CASSSTGNTIYF
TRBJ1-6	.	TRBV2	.	TGTGCCAGCACCAGGCTGGGTTCACCCCTCCACTTT	CASTRLGSPLHF
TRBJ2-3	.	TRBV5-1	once	TGCGCCAGCAGCGAAGACGCCCAGGTGCTCCCAGATACGCAGTATTTT	CASSEDAQVLPDTQYF
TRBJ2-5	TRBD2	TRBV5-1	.	TGCGCCAGCAGCTCAAGATACGGGACTAGCGGGGGGGCCCAAGAGACCCAGTACTTC	CASSSRYGTSGGAQETQYF
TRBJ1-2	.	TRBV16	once	TGTGCCAGCAGCGGATCCCCCCTCGGGGAAAACTATGGCTACACCTTC	CASSGSPLGENYGYTF
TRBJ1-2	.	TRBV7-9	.	TGTGCCAGCAGCTTAGCCGGGTCGCGGGGCTATGGCTACACCTTC	CASSLAGSRGYGYTF
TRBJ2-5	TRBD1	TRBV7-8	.	TGTGCCAGCAGCCGGACAGGGCAAGAGACCCAGTACTTC	CASSRTGQETQYF
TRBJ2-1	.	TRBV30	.	TGTGCCTGGAGTGTACGAACTGGCTACAATGAGCAGTTCTTC	CAWSVRTGYNEQFF
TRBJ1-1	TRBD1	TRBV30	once	TGTGCCTGGAGTACCTGGGGACAGGGGGCTAAGAACACTGAAGCTTTCTTT	CAWSTWGQGAKNTEAFF
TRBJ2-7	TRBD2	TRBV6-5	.	TGTGCCACAAAACGGACTAGCGGCCCCTACGAGCAGTACTTC	CATKRTSGPYEQYF
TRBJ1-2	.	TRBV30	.	TGTGCCTGGAGGCAGGGGCCTAACTATGGCTACACCTTC	CAWRQGPNYGYTF
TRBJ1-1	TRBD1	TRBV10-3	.	TGTGCCATCAGTCCCGGGACAGGGGGCACTGAAGCTTTCTTT	CAISPGTGGTEAFF